The rows below give T cell receptor beta chains drawn from one sample of a study of CD8 T cells in ankylosing spondylitis. In TCRdb, the 5' RACE reads were re-called with MiXCR into one record per CDR3 protein. The table has around 140,000 distinct CDR3 sequences, around 10% seen once. The source material was blood, either unsorted or a sorted T cell fraction (not recorded which). These receptors were obtained from a female donor with ankylosing spondylitis or in good health (not recorded which). The CDR3 runs from the conserved cysteine through the conserved F or W. D genes are given only for firm matches. Clone size is not always given. Where it is, it says once, few, many or a class for expanded clones.

clone_size	d_call	v_call	j_call	cdr3_nt	cdr3_aa
few	.	TRBV3-1	TRBJ2-7	TGTGCCAGCAGCCGCCATGCCCTCGAGTTCGGCTACGAGCAGTACTTC	CASSRHALEFGYEQYF
.	TRBD2	TRBV11-2	TRBJ2-1	TGTGCCAGCAGCTCCGAGACTAGCGTTGAGCAGTTCTTC	CASSSETSVEQFF
many	.	TRBV3-1	TRBJ2-3	TGTGCCAGCTCCGACACCGGATCTGGCACAGATACGCAGTATTTT	CASSDTGSGTDTQYF
many	.	TRBV3-1	TRBJ2-7	TGTGCCAGCAGCCAAGAGGGCGAGCAGTACTTC	CASSQEGEQYF
.	TRBD1	TRBV24-1	TRBJ1-1	TGTGCCACCAGTGGACGGGGACAGGAGGTCGCTGAAGCTTTCTTT	CATSGRGQEVAEAFF
many	.	TRBV9	TRBJ1-5	TGTGCCAGCAGCGTCTACTCGGACGAGCTCGGGCAGCCCCAGCATTTT	CASSVYSDELGQPQHF
many	TRBD1	TRBV20-1	TRBJ2-2	TGCAGTGCCCACGACAGGGGAGGCACCGGGGAGCTGTTTTTT	CSAHDRGGTGELFF
few	.	TRBV28	TRBJ2-7	TGTGCCAGCAGTTTCGACCCTGGGGCGAAGACATACGAGCAGTACTTC	CASSFDPGAKTYEQYF
many	TRBD2	TRBV6-5	TRBJ2-3	TGTGCCAGCAGTTACGGATCCGGGGGGGCAGGAGATACGCAGTATTTT	CASSYGSGGAGDTQYF
many	.	TRBV5-5	TRBJ1-1	TGTGCCAGCAGCTTCTGGACCGTGAACACTGAAGCTTTCTTT	CASSFWTVNTEAFF
many	TRBD1	TRBV20-1	TRBJ1-5	TGCAGTGCTCCCCCGGGACAGGGAGGTTTTCAGCCCCAGCATTTT	CSAPPGQGGFQPQHF
many	.	TRBV9	TRBJ1-4	TGTGCCAGCAGCTCGGATGAAAAACTGTTTTTT	CASSSDEKLFF
few	TRBD2	TRBV5-1	TRBJ2-3	TGCGCCAGCAGCTTGCTATCGACCGTGACTAGCGGGGTTAGCACAGATACGCAGTATTTT	CASSLLSTVTSGVSTDTQYF
many	.	TRBV3-1	TRBJ1-2	TGTGCCAGCAGCCCGGGGCGGAACTATGGCTACACCTTC	CASSPGRNYGYTF
many	.	TRBV30	TRBJ2-5	TGTGCCTGGGACCTCGCCGAGATGCGGGAAGAGACCCAGTACTTC	CAWDLAEMREETQYF
many	TRBD2	TRBV7-2	TRBJ2-3	TGTGCCAGCAGGACTAGCGGGGATACGCAGTATTTT	CASRTSGDTQYF
many	.	TRBV5-1	TRBJ2-1	TGCGCCAGCAGCATCGGATCAAACTCCTACAATGAGCAGTTCTTC	CASSIGSNSYNEQFF